Below, 32 T cell receptor beta chains from the same sample are listed, as sequenced in a study of blood T cells in healthy people across ages. Together with a sample-barcoded 5' primer, a J-beta primer mix was included in a second PCR lasting about 6 to 11 cycles. TCRdb re-called the 5' RACE reads through MiXCR, storing one row per CDR3 protein. The sample lists roughly 1,800,000 distinct CDR3 sequences; 49% were seen once. Sequencing used blood. Receptor source: a middle-aged woman in good health.

The rearrangement joins TRBV4-2 to TRBJ2-1, with TRBD2 identical over 9 bases. V was pared by 4 bases and J by 7 bases, with 17 bases of the junction left unmatched. The CDR3 has 18 residues. The germline V gene encodes CDR1 LGHNA and CDR2 YNFKEQ. CDR3 residues: CASSPVGAGAGGVNEQFF. In DNA, the CDR3 is TGTGCCAGCAGCCCCGTCGGAGCCGGAGCGGGGGGCGTAAATGAGCAGTTCTTC.

This chain connects TRBV6-6 to TRBJ2-7; D ambiguous. Trimming left V 8 bases short and J 0 bases short, with 11 bases between. The CDR3 is 13 residues long. In germline, CDR1 is MNHNY, CDR2 SVGAGI (reference sequence). The CDR3 DNA reads as TGTGCCAGCCAGCCGGGTGTCTCCTACGAGCAGTACTTC. Amino acids: CASQPGVSYEQYF.

Of note for this clonotype: A read error may account for a junction end that differs from germline. The rearrangement joins TRBV15 to TRBJ2-3; TRBD2 agrees at 9 bases. CDR3 length equals 16 residues. CDR1 is LNHNV and CDR2 is YYDKDF in the germline V gene (reference sequence). The DNA of the CDR3 is TGTGTCACCAGCAGAGTCCAAGCGGGGGGCGCAGATACGCAGTATTTT. Amino acid sequence: CVTSRVQAGGADTQYF.

This clonotype was seen only a few times. The chain carries TRBV7-2 and TRBJ2-7; D remains ambiguous. The germline gives CDR1 SGHTA, CDR2 FQGNSA. Trimming cost V 3 bases and J 3 bases, with 24 bases left between them. This CDR3 contains 18 residues. The CDR3 DNA sequence: TGTGCCAGCAGCTTGGTCGCCATTCAGGCCTCGCCTAACTACGAGCAGTACTTC. Its protein product is CASSLVAIQASPNYEQYF.

This chain links TRBV6-2 or TRBV6-3 with TRBJ2-5; D possibly corresponds to TRBD1 (6 bases). The CDR3 extends over 17 amino acids. Trimming took 5 bases from V and 2 from J, leaving 21 bases between them. The V gene's germline CDR1 is MNHEY and CDR2 SVGEGT. DNA for the CDR3: TGTGCCAGCAGTCATCCCCGAACCCTGGACAGACAAGAGACCCAGTACTTC. Protein: CASSHPRTLDRQETQYF.

The V and J genes are TRBV9 and TRBJ2-3, with D tentatively TRBD2 (6 bases). The CDR3 consists of 15 residues. CDR1 SGDLS and CDR2 YYNGEE come from the germline V gene. V dropped 0 bases and J dropped 5 bases, with 13 bases sitting between them. The CDR3: CASSVGGGSGDTQYF. CDR3 DNA: TGTGCCAGCAGCGTAGGTGGAGGGTCTGGAGATACGCAGTATTTT.

The chain has TRBV11-2 and TRBJ2-1, with unresolved D. The V gene's germline CDR1 is SGHAT and CDR2 FQNNGV. Trimming cost V 1 base and J 5 bases, with 9 bases left between them. The CDR3 covers 14 residues. Written as DNA, the CDR3 is TGTGCCAGCAGCTTAGCTGGGCAGCACAATGAGCAGTTCTTC. Protein: CASSLAGQHNEQFF.

The count of this clonotype is one. The rearrangement uses TRBV18 and TRBJ1-2; no clear D. This CDR3 has 14 amino acids. Germline-derived CDR1 and CDR2 are KGHSH and LQKENI. V lost 8 bases, J lost 8 bases, and 21 bases lay in between. CDR3 region: CASTSQNTGLGYTF. The DNA of the CDR3 is TGTGCCAGCACTTCACAAAACACGGGATTGGGCTACACCTTC.

This clonotype occurred a few times. The chain combines TRBV10-3 with TRBJ1-5; 11 nucleotides agree with TRBD1. Germline CDR1 reads ENHRY; CDR2 reads SYGVKD. This CDR3 is built from 18 residues. The V and J ends lost 2 bases and 6 bases, in that order; junction bases with no gene match: 12. The CDR3 region is CAISEPKTRTGGCQPQHF. For the CDR3, the DNA is TGTGCCATCAGTGAGCCCAAGACCAGGACAGGGGGCTGTCAGCCCCAGCATTTT.

This clonotype has a handful of counts. The rearrangement links TRBV4-1 to TRBJ2-7; possibly TRBD2 for D (5 bases). The germline V gene encodes CDR1 MGHRA and CDR2 YSYEKL. The CDR3 has 14 amino acids. Trimming removed 3 bases at V and 1 base at J, with 10 bases between. The CDR3 is CASSQRTGSYEQYF. Here the CDR3 DNA reads TGCGCCAGCAGCCAGCGGACGGGATCCTACGAGCAGTACTTC.

This clonotype was counted between two and nine times. The genes are TRBV24-1 and TRBJ1-2; 9 bases match TRBD1. Losses at the gene ends were 4 bases for V and 4 bases for J; bases not matched to a gene: 9. The CDR3 loop spans 16 amino acids. CDR1 KGHDR and CDR2 SFDVKD come from the germline V gene. CDR3 bases: TGTGCCACCAGTGAGAGACAGACAGGGGGAAGCTATGGCTACACCTTC. It encodes CATSERQTGGSYGYTF.

The rearrangement uses TRBV6-6 and TRBJ2-1, with 9 bases fitting TRBD1. Germline lookup yields CDR1 MNHNY and CDR2 SVGAGI (reference sequence). The CDR3 loop spans 16 amino acids. Germline trimming cut 4 bases from V and 8 bases from J; bases unmatched to any gene: 12. The CDR3 DNA sequence: TGTGCCAGCAGTTCGACCGGGACAGGGAGTAGGGATGAGCAGTTCTTC. This codes for CASSSTGTGSRDEQFF.

The chain employs TRBV10-1 and TRBJ1-5; tentatively, D is TRBD1 (5 bases). Trimming took off 0 bases at V and 7 bases at J, with 10 bases between the two ends. Germline loops: CDR1 WNHNN, CDR2 SYGVQD (reference sequence). The CDR3 contains 14 residues. The CDR3 reads CASSESSGIQPQHF. DNA for the CDR3: TGCGCCAGCAGTGAGTCTTCAGGGATCCAGCCCCAGCATTTT.

A few counts support this clonotype. This chain links TRBV6-1 with TRBJ2-7, with TRBD2 as a possible D gene (7 bases). The last part of the DNA fits TRBJ2-5 better; the J call may be wrong. This CDR3 is 13 amino acids long. The germline CDR1 and CDR2 sequences are MNHNS and SASEGT. In DNA form, the CDR3 reads TGTGCCAGCGGCGAGGGGGGGGTAGAGACCCAGTACTTC. Residues: CASGEGGVETQYF.

This clonotype came up a few times. The V call is TRBV20-1, the J call TRBJ1-6; D possibly corresponds to TRBD1 (5 bases). With 1 base removed from V and 6 bases from J, the gap between germline ends came to 7 bases. This CDR3 contains 13 residues. CDR1 DFQATT and CDR2 SNEGSKA come from the germline V gene (reference sequence). CDR3 region: CSARGGSNSPLHF. DNA for the CDR3: TGCAGTGCTAGAGGGGGCAGTAATTCACCCCTCCACTTT.

This clonotype appeared a few times. The chain is built from TRBV28 and TRBJ2-7, with 9 bases matching TRBD1. Germline V lookup: CDR1 MDHEN, CDR2 SYDVKM. The CDR3 covers 14 residues. Trimming removed 6 bases from V and 6 bases from J; junction bases left unmatched: 9. CDR3 nucleotides: TGTGCCAGCAGACCGGGACAGGGTAGGTCCGAGCAGTACTTC. It codes for CASRPGQGRSEQYF.

This clonotype has a handful of counts. The rearrangement links TRBV7-9 to TRBJ2-5, with D possibly being TRBD1 or TRBD2 (7 bases each). Germline CDR1 SEHNR, CDR2 FQNEAQ (reference sequence). V lost 5 bases and J 1 base, leaving 17 bases between the germline ends. The CDR3 contains 16 residues. CDR3 amino acids: CASSPTQGTIQETQYF. In nucleotides, the CDR3 is TGTGCCAGCAGCCCCACACAGGGGACTATCCAAGAGACCCAGTACTTC.

This rearrangement joins TRBV7-9 to TRBJ2-2; perhaps TRBD1 as D (6 bases). The V end lost 5 bases, the J end lost 7 bases, and 20 bases lay between the germline ends. Germline V gives CDR1 SEHNR, CDR2 FQNEAQ (reference sequence). The CDR3 extends over 16 amino acids. The DNA of the CDR3 is TGTGCCAGCAGCCCCACGGCTTGGGGGCCGGTCGGGGAGCTGTTTTTT. Protein sequence: CASSPTAWGPVGELFF.

This chain uses TRBV4-3 with TRBJ2-5; no firm D call. Germline V gene data show CDR1 as LGHNA and CDR2 as YSLEER. The CDR3 consists of 15 residues. Deletions cut 0 bases from V and 5 bases from J, with 13 bases between. The CDR3 bases are TGCGCCAGCAGCCAAGATGGAAAAACTGGCGAGACCCAGTACTTC. It yields the protein CASSQDGKTGETQYF.

A few counts support this clonotype. The J gene is TRBJ2-4, the V gene TRBV20-1; D remains unclear. This CDR3 contains 11 residues. In germline, CDR1 is DFQATT, CDR2 SNEGSKA (reference sequence). Trimming shortened V by 4 bases and J by 4 bases, and 5 bases separated the two germline ends. CDR3 region: CSATPKNIQYF. The CDR3 DNA reads TGCAGTGCTACCCCTAAAAACATTCAGTACTTC.

J is TRBJ2-2 and V is TRBV7-9, with 8 bases fitting TRBD1. CDR1 and CDR2 from the germline V gene are SEHNR and FQNEAQ (reference sequence). This CDR3 region has 16 residues. After removal of 6 bases from V and 4 bases from J, the junction contained 10 bases not matched to a gene. The CDR3 loop reads CASSSPDRGATGELFF. The CDR3 DNA reads TGTGCCAGCAGTTCTCCTGACAGGGGCGCCACCGGGGAGCTGTTTTTT.

The chain links TRBV4-3 to TRBJ2-7; a weak D match, TRBD1 (6 bases). The germline V gene has CDR1 LGHNA and CDR2 YSLEER. With 0 bases removed from V and 7 bases from J, the gap between germline ends came to 19 bases. This CDR3 is 16 amino acids long. This CDR3 reads CASSQDRAGVKGEQYF. The DNA of the CDR3 is TGCGCCAGCAGCCAAGATAGGGCAGGGGTGAAGGGAGAGCAGTACTTC.

This chain connects TRBV6-2 or TRBV6-3 to TRBJ2-1; 8 bases line up with TRBD2. Germline V gene lookup returns CDR1 MNHEY and CDR2 SVGEGT. The CDR3 extends over 12 amino acids. V lost 6 bases to trimming and J lost 15 bases; unmatched junction nucleotides: 10. The CDR3 DNA is TGTGCCAGCAGGTCCTCCGGGACTAGGACGTTCTTC. Translated: CASRSSGTRTFF.

The V gene is TRBV7-9, the J gene TRBJ2-3, with 7 bases aligning to TRBD2. The CDR3 has 16 amino acids. Germline values: CDR1 SEHNR, CDR2 FQNEAQ (reference sequence). Unmatched junction bases numbered 10, after V lost 5 bases and J lost 2 bases. CDR3 region: CASSPGGEGPTDTQYF. DNA for the CDR3: TGTGCCAGCAGCCCCGGAGGGGAGGGTCCCACAGATACGCAGTATTTT. The full variable domain, in which reference TRBV7-9 and TRBJ2-3 provide the parts outside the CDR3, is DTGVSQNPRHKITKRGQNVTFRCDPISEHNRLYWYRQTLGQGPEFLTYFQNEAQLEKSRLLSDRFSAERPKGSFSTLEIQRTEQGDSAMYLCASSPGGEGPTDTQYFGPGTRLTVL.

This chain links TRBV7-8 with TRBJ2-3; possible D gene TRBD1, 5 bases. CDR1 SGHVS and CDR2 FQNEAQ come from the germline V gene. The CDR3 runs 13 residues. V was trimmed by 2 bases and J by 3 bases, leaving 6 bases between them. Here the CDR3 reads CASSLRQTDTQYF. DNA of the CDR3: TGTGCCAGCAGCTTACGACAGACAGATACGCAGTATTTT.

This chain connects TRBV7-9 to TRBJ2-7; 9 positions match TRBD2. Losses at the gene ends were 4 bases for V and 3 bases for J; bases not matched to a gene: 7. Germline V CDR1 and CDR2: SEHNR, FQNEAQ (reference sequence). The length of the CDR3 is 15 residues. The CDR3 sequence is CASSYVAGENYEQYF. The CDR3 coding sequence is TGTGCCAGCAGCTATGTAGCGGGAGAAAACTACGAGCAGTACTTC.

The DNA for the CDR3 is TGTGCCAGCAGCTTAGGGCAGGTCCAAGAGGCCCAGTACTTC. Its translation is CASSLGQVQEAQYF. The chain combines TRBV7-9 with TRBJ2-7; no reliable D call. V was trimmed by 1 base and J by 10 bases, leaving 17 bases between them. Germline loops: CDR1 SEHNR, CDR2 FQNEAQ (reference sequence). This CDR3 is 14 amino acids long.

The chain has TRBV5-1 and TRBJ2-1; 7 nucleotides line up with TRBD1. CDR3 size: 16 residues. The V gene's germline CDR1 is SGHRS and CDR2 YFSETQ. V shed 6 bases, J shed 13 bases, and the junction held 22 bases outside the gene matches. In DNA, the CDR3 is TGCGCCAGCACCTTACCCTCTGGGACAGACCAAGAGACCCAGTTCTTC. Amino acid sequence: CASTLPSGTDQETQFF.

The gene calls are TRBV7-2 and TRBJ2-3; possible D gene TRBD2, 6 bases. Germline values: CDR1 SGHTA, CDR2 FQGNSA. This CDR3 is 17 amino acids long. The germline V and J ends were trimmed by 1 base and 4 bases, with 18 bases remaining between them. CDR3 nucleotides: TGTGCCAGCAGCTTAGTAGTTTTCGGGGGTAGCGCAGATACGCAGTATTTT. Its translation is CASSLVVFGGSADTQYF.

This clonotype was detected many times. This chain connects TRBV12-3 or TRBV12-4 to TRBJ2-3; D could derive from TRBD1 or TRBD2 (5 bases each). Trimming took 6 bases from V and 11 from J, leaving 24 bases between them. This CDR3 has 15 residues. The CDR3 coding sequence is TGTGCCAGCAGCAAGCAGACTGAGCTCCAGAGGGGGCAGTATTTT. Translation gives CASSKQTELQRGQYF.

The chain uses TRBV14 and TRBJ1-1; 9 positions agree with TRBD1. After removal of 4 bases from V and 5 bases from J, the junction contained 8 bases not matched to a gene. The CDR3 is 15 amino acids. From germline, CDR1 is SGHDN and CDR2 FVKESK. The CDR3 reads CASSPLQGAWTEAFF. CDR3 DNA: TGTGCCAGCAGCCCCTTACAGGGGGCTTGGACTGAAGCTTTCTTT.

The V and J genes are TRBV2 and TRBJ2-2; 11 bases match TRBD1. Losses at the gene ends were 7 bases for V and 4 bases for J; bases not matched to a gene: 8. The CDR3 sequence is 16 residues long. The germline V gene encodes CDR1 SNHLY and CDR2 FYNNEI. CDR3: CASTYQGTGGTGELFF. The DNA of the CDR3 is TGTGCCAGCACCTATCAAGGGACAGGGGGCACCGGGGAGCTGTTTTTT.